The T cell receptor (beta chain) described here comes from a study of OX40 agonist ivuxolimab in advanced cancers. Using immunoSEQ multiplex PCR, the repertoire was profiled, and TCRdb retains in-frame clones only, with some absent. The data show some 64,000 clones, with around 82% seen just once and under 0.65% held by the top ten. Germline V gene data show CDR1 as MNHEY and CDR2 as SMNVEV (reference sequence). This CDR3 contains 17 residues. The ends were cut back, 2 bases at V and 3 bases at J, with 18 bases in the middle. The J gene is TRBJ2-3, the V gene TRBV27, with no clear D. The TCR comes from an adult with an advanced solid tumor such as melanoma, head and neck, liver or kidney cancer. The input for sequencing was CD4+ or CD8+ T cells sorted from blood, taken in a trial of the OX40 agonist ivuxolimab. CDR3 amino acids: CASSLIAWQVETDTQYF. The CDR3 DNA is TGTGCCAGCAGTTTAATCGCTTGGCAGGTCGAGACAGATACGCAGTATTTT.